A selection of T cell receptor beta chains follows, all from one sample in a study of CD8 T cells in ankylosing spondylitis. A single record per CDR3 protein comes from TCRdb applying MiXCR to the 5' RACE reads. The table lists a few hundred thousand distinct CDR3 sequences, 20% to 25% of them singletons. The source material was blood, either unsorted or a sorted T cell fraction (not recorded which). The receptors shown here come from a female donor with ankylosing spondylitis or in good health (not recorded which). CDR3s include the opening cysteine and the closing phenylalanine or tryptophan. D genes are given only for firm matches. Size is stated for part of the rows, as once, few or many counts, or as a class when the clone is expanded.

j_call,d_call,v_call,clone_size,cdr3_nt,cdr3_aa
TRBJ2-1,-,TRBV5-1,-,TGCGCCAGCAGCTTGGTTGGGGCCCCATACAATGAGCAGTTCTTC,CASSLVGAPYNEQFF
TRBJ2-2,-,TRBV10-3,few,TGTGCCATCATGTACAGGGCAGCCGGGGAGCTGTTTTTT,CAIMYRAAGELFF
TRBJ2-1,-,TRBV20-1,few,TGCAGTGCCTCCGGCGGGATAGGTGAGCAGTTCTTC,CSASGGIGEQFF
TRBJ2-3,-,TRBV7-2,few,TGTGCCAGCGGGCCCCTTGTAAGGGTGGGCACAGATACGCAGTATTTT,CASGPLVRVGTDTQYF
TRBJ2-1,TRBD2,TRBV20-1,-,TGCAGTGCTGGGGGACTAGCGGCACGAGAGCAGTTCTTC,CSAGGLAAREQFF
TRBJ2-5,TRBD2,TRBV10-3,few,TGTGCCATCGGTGGGACTAGCGGACCTGAGACCCAGTACTTC,CAIGGTSGPETQYF
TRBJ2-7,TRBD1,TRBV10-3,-,TGTGCCATCAGCCCCGGGACAGAAACCTACGAGCAGTACTTC,CAISPGTETYEQYF
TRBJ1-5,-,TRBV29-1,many,TGCAGCGTAGGACAGTTCAATCAGCCCCAGCATTTT,CSVGQFNQPQHF
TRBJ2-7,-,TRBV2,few,TGTGCCAGCGCTGGAAGATTAAACTACGAGCAGTACTTC,CASAGRLNYEQYF
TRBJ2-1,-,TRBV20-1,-,TGCAGTGCTAGCAACTCCGAGTCATACAATGAGCAGTTCTTC,CSASNSESYNEQFF
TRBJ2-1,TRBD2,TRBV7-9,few,TGTGCCAGCAGCTTGGGGGGATGGCGGGAGAAGCAGTTCTTC,CASSLGGWREKQFF
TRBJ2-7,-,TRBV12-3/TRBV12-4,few,TGTGCCAGCAGTTTAGCGTCAGTATACGAGCAGTACTTC,CASSLASVYEQYF
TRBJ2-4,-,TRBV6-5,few,TGTGCCAGCAGTTACTCGTACAGTCCCAACATTCAGTACTTC,CASSYSYSPNIQYF
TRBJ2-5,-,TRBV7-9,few,TGTGCCAGCAGCTACCTAGCGCCATACCAAGAGACCCAGTACTTC,CASSYLAPYQETQYF
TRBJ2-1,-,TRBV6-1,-,TGTGCCTGCAGAGCCTACAATGAGCAGTTCTTC,CACRAYNEQFF
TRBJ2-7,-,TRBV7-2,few,TGTGCCAGCAGCTTAGCGTCGCCACTAGCTGGGGGAGGCGAGCAGTACTTC,CASSLASPLAGGGEQYF
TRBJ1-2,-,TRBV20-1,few,TGCAGTGCTAGAGCGGGGGACTATGGCTACACCTTC,CSARAGDYGYTF
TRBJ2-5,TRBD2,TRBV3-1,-,TGTGCCAGCAGCCAAGATTTTGGCGGGGGTATAAAGACCCAGTACTTC,CASSQDFGGGIKTQYF
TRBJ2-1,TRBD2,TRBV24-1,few,TGTGCCACCAGTGATTTTCCGGGTAGCGGGAGAAGTAATGAGCAGTTCTTC,CATSDFPGSGRSNEQFF
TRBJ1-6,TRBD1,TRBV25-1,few,TGTGCCAGCCACCCGGCTACAGGGGGGGATTCACCCCTCCACTTT,CASHPATGGDSPLHF
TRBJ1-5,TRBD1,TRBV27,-,TGTGCCACCCGAGGGACAGGGCGCAATCAGCCCCAGCATTTT,CATRGTGRNQPQHF
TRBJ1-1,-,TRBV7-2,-,TGTGCCAGCAGCTTTTGGCAACAGAACACTGAAGCTTTCTTT,CASSFWQQNTEAFF
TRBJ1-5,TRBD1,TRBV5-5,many,TGTGCCAGCAGCCTCCTCGGGACAGGGGGTAATCAGCCCCAGCATTTT,CASSLLGTGGNQPQHF
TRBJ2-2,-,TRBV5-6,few,TGTGCCAGCAGCTTGGGGCAGACCACCGGGGAGCTGTTTTTT,CASSLGQTTGELFF
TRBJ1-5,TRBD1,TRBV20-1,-,TGCAGTGCTTCCCCCGGGACAGGGACAAGCAATCAGCCCCAGCATTTT,CSASPGTGTSNQPQHF
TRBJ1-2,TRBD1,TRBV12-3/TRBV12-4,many,TGTGCCAGCAGACAGGACAGGGGAGACTATGGCTACACCTTC,CASRQDRGDYGYTF
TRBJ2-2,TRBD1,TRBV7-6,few,TGTGCCAGCAGCCAACGACAGGGCGGTGCCGGGGAGCTGTTTTTT,CASSQRQGGAGELFF
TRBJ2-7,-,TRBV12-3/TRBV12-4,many,TGTGCCAGCAAAACCGCCGGGTCCTACTACGAGCAGTACTTC,CASKTAGSYYEQYF
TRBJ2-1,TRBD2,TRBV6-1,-,TGTGCCAGCAGACTAGGGAGGGCGGGAACCCCTCTTCCTCAGTTCTTC,CASRLGRAGTPLPQFF
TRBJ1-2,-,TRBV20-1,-,TGCAGTGCCACTCGGAGGGGAGCTAGCTATGGCTACACCTTC,CSATRRGASYGYTF
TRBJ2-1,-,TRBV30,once,TGTGCCTGGAGCCCCCCTCTAGTTGCGGTAAACAATGAGCAGTTCTTC,CAWSPPLVAVNNEQFF
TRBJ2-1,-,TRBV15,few,TGTGCCACCAGCAGAGAAGGGGCCAATGAGCAGTTCTTC,CATSREGANEQFF
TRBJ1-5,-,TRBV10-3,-,TGTGCCATCAGTGAGCCGACAGTAGCAAATCAGCCCCAGCATTTT,CAISEPTVANQPQHF
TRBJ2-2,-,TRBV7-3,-,TGTGCCAGCAGCTTACTCGCTAGTAGCACCGGGGAGCTGTTTTTT,CASSLLASSTGELFF
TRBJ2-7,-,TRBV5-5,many,TGTGCCAGCAGTCTACGGACGGATGGAGGCGAGCAGTACTTC,CASSLRTDGGEQYF
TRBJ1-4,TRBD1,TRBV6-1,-,TGTGCCAGCTCCACGGGCAGGGGGAATGAAAAACTGTTTTTT,CASSTGRGNEKLFF
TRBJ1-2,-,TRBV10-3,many,TGTGCCATCAGTGATGGGGTAGGAGGCTACACCTTC,CAISDGVGGYTF
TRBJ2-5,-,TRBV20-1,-,TGCAGTGCTAGTACCACCGGGATGCGGACCCAGTACTTC,CSASTTGMRTQYF
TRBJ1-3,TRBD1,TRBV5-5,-,TGTGCCAGCAGCATTTCAGGGGGCGCCCTCTCTGGAAACACCATATATTTT,CASSISGGALSGNTIYF